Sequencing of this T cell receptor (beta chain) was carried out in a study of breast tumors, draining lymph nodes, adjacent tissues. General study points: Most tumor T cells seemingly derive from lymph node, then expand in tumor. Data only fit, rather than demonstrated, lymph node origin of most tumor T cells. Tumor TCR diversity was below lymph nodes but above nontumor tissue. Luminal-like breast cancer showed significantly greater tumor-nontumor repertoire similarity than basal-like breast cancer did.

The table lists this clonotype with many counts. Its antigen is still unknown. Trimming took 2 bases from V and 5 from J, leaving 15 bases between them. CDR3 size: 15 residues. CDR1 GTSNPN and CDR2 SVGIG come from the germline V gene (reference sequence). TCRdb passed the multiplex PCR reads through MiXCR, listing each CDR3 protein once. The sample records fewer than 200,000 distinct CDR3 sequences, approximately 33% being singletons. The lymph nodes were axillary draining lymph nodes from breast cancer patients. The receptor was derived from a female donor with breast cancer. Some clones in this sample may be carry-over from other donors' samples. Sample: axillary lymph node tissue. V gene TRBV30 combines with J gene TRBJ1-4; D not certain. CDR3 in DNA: TGTGCCTGGAGTTCTGGTCTTTACGGCAATGAAAAACTGTTTTTT. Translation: CAWSSGLYGNEKLFF.